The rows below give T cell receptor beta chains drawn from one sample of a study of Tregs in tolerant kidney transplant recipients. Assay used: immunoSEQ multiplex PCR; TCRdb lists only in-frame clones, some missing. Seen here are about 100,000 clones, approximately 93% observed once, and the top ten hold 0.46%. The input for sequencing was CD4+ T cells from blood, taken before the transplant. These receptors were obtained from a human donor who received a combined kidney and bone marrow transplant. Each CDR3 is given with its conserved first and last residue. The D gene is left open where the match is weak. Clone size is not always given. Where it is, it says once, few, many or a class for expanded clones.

DNA: TGCGCCAGCAGACAGACGAACACCGGGGAGCTGTTTTTT
CDR3: CASRQTNTGELFF
V: TRBV23-1
size: .
J: TRBJ2-2
D: .

DNA: TGTGCCAGCAGCTTAGATCAGTCTGGGGCCAACGTCCTGACTTTC
CDR3: CASSLDQSGANVLTF
V: TRBV11-3
size: .
J: TRBJ2-6
D: .

DNA: TGTGCCAGCAGCTTAAGGACTAGCGGCTCCTACGAGCAGTACTTC
CDR3: CASSLRTSGSYEQYF
V: TRBV11-3
size: .
J: TRBJ2-7
D: TRBD2

DNA: TGTGCCAGCAGTTCCGAGGGGGCAGATACGCAGTATTTT
CDR3: CASSSEGADTQYF
V: TRBV6-6
size: .
J: TRBJ2-3
D: .

DNA: TGTGCCAGCAGCCCAGACAGGGATCAGCCCCAGCATTTT
CDR3: CASSPDRDQPQHF
V: TRBV28
size: .
J: TRBJ1-5
D: TRBD1

DNA: TGTGCCAGCAGCTTGGGACTAGCGGGAGTGGGAGATACGCAGTATTTT
CDR3: CASSLGLAGVGDTQYF
V: TRBV11-3
size: .
J: TRBJ2-3
D: TRBD2

DNA: TGTGCCAGCAGCTTACGCGCCTCTCAACTCTCTGGAAACACCATATATTTT
CDR3: CASSLRASQLSGNTIYF
V: TRBV7-2
size: .
J: TRBJ1-3
D: .

DNA: TGCAGCGGGCGACAAGGCCCAAACTATGGCTACACCTTC
CDR3: CSGRQGPNYGYTF
V: TRBV29-1
size: .
J: TRBJ1-2
D: .

DNA: TGCGCCAGCAGCTCCCGGGCGAGGGTGGTCTTCGGCGAGCAGTACTTC
CDR3: CASSSRARVVFGEQYF
V: TRBV5-1
size: .
J: TRBJ2-7
D: .

DNA: TGTGCCAGCAGCCAAGTATTCCCAGATACGCAGTATTTT
CDR3: CASSQVFPDTQYF
V: TRBV14
size: .
J: TRBJ2-3
D: .

DNA: TGTGCCAGCAGCGTAGGACTAGCGGAGATCGAGCAGTACTTC
CDR3: CASSVGLAEIEQYF
V: TRBV9
size: .
J: TRBJ2-7
D: TRBD2

DNA: TGTGCCAGCAGCCGAAGAACGGGACAGAGCTACGAGCAGTACTTC
CDR3: CASSRRTGQSYEQYF
V: TRBV11-2
size: .
J: TRBJ2-7
D: TRBD1

DNA: TGTGCCAGCAGCCAATCGACAGCCAACTATGGCTACACCTTC
CDR3: CASSQSTANYGYTF
V: TRBV4-2
size: .
J: TRBJ1-2
D: .

DNA: TGTGCCAGCTCACCCAAAGGGACTAGCGGGAGCGGGACAGATACGCAGTATTTT
CDR3: CASSPKGTSGSGTDTQYF
V: TRBV18
size: .
J: TRBJ2-3
D: TRBD2

DNA: TGTGCCAGCAGTAAGGACAGCATGAACACTGAAGCTTTCTTT
CDR3: CASSKDSMNTEAFF
V: TRBV7-3
size: .
J: TRBJ1-1
D: .

DNA: TGTGCCAGCAGCTTAGAAGGCAGGTCTCTAGCGGGAGTACGCACAGATACGCAGTATTTT
CDR3: CASSLEGRSLAGVRTDTQYF
V: TRBV11-3
size: .
J: TRBJ2-3
D: TRBD2

DNA: TGTGCCAGCAGTGCGCTAGCGGGAGGTTGGGAGACCCAGTACTTC
CDR3: CASSALAGGWETQYF
V: TRBV6-1
size: few
J: TRBJ2-5
D: TRBD2

DNA: TGTGCCAGCTCACCAGGTCCGGGACACGGCTACGAGCAGTACTTC
CDR3: CASSPGPGHGYEQYF
V: TRBV18
size: .
J: TRBJ2-7
D: .

DNA: TGTGCCAGCAGTGACTCTCCCCTGGACAGGGGGCTGCTTGGAGAGTGGGACACTGAAGCTTTCTTT
CDR3: CASSDSPLDRGLLGEWDTEAFF
V: TRBV6-4
size: .
J: TRBJ1-1
D: TRBD1

DNA: TGTGCCAGCAGTGTCCCGACAGGAAGCGGTCAGCCCCAGCATTTT
CDR3: CASSVPTGSGQPQHF
V: TRBV27
size: few
J: TRBJ1-5
D: .

DNA: TGCAGCGCCTCAGGTGGCGGGATGACTGAAGCTTTCTTT
CDR3: CSASGGGMTEAFF
V: TRBV29-1
size: .
J: TRBJ1-1
D: .

DNA: TGTGCCAGCAGCTTAGTCGGGACAGGGTACAACGAGCAGTACTTC
CDR3: CASSLVGTGYNEQYF
V: TRBV7-2
size: .
J: TRBJ2-7
D: TRBD1

DNA: TGTGCCTGGAGGGGAGCAGGGGTGGTGGGGGAGCTGTTTTTT
CDR3: CAWRGAGVVGELFF
V: TRBV30
size: .
J: TRBJ2-2
D: .

DNA: TGTGCCAGCTCACCGAGGGGGATTCCTTACGAGCGTAATGAAAAACTGTTTTTT
CDR3: CASSPRGIPYERNEKLFF
V: TRBV18
size: .
J: TRBJ1-4
D: .

DNA: TGTGCCAGCAGTCCCCCTCACGAGCAGTACTTC
CDR3: CASSPPHEQYF
V: TRBV28
size: .
J: TRBJ2-7
D: .

DNA: TGTGCCATCAGTGAGGGGGCTGGCCAGGGTGGGCCCCAGCATTTT
CDR3: CAISEGAGQGGPQHF
V: TRBV10-3
size: .
J: TRBJ1-5
D: .

DNA: TGTGCCAGCAGTGAGACAGGGGGGGACCAGCCCCAGCATTTT
CDR3: CASSETGGDQPQHF
V: TRBV2
size: .
J: TRBJ1-5
D: TRBD1

DNA: TGTGCCAGCAGCTTGAGGGGAGGGGGACTCAGCACAGATACGCAGTATTTT
CDR3: CASSLRGGGLSTDTQYF
V: TRBV7-3
size: .
J: TRBJ2-3
D: .

DNA: TGCGCCAGCAGCTTCCAGACGAACACCGGGGAGCTGTTTTTT
CDR3: CASSFQTNTGELFF
V: TRBV5-1
size: .
J: TRBJ2-2
D: .

DNA: TGTGCCAGCACCTCTTCTGGGGGGCAGGGGGCGCGAGAGCAGTACTTC
CDR3: CASTSSGGQGAREQYF
V: TRBV7-9
size: .
J: TRBJ2-7
D: TRBD1

DNA: TGTGCCAGCAGCCAAGCACTAGCGGGCCACAATGAGCAGTTCTTC
CDR3: CASSQALAGHNEQFF
V: TRBV14
size: .
J: TRBJ2-1
D: TRBD2

DNA: TGCGCCAGCAGCTTGGGGACTAGCGGGGAAGAGACCCAGTACTTC
CDR3: CASSLGTSGEETQYF
V: TRBV5-1
size: .
J: TRBJ2-5
D: TRBD2

DNA: TGCAGCGCATACAGGGACACCGGGGAGCTGTTTTTT
CDR3: CSAYRDTGELFF
V: TRBV29-1
size: .
J: TRBJ2-2
D: .

DNA: TGTGCTAGTGCTAGGGGGCCTCAAGAGGCCCAGTACTTC
CDR3: CASARGPQEAQYF
V: TRBV12-5
size: .
J: TRBJ2-5
D: TRBD1

DNA: TGTGCCAGCAGTGGACAGGGGACAGATACGCAGTATTTT
CDR3: CASSGQGTDTQYF
V: TRBV6-5
size: .
J: TRBJ2-3
D: TRBD1

DNA: TGTGCCAGCAGGGGCTTATCGGGGTACACTGAAGCTTTCTTT
CDR3: CASRGLSGYTEAFF
V: TRBV2
size: .
J: TRBJ1-1
D: .

DNA: TGTGCCAGCAGCTTGGGAGGTCCTAGCGGGACGGACAATGAGCAGTTCTTC
CDR3: CASSLGGPSGTDNEQFF
V: TRBV5-4
size: .
J: TRBJ2-1
D: TRBD2

DNA: TGTGCCACCAGCAGGACAGGGGGTAGCGAGCAGTACTTC
CDR3: CATSRTGGSEQYF
V: TRBV15
size: .
J: TRBJ2-7
D: TRBD1

DNA: TGTGCCAGTAGTATTCACGGGCCTTTACAGGGACAGGGGGTATCCTACGAGCAGTACTTC
CDR3: CASSIHGPLQGQGVSYEQYF
V: TRBV19
size: .
J: TRBJ2-7
D: TRBD1

DNA: TGTGCCAGCAGCCGGATGACAGCTGGCTACGAGCAGTACTTC
CDR3: CASSRMTAGYEQYF
V: TRBV5-6
size: .
J: TRBJ2-7
D: .

DNA: TGTGCCAGCAGCTTGGCGGACAGATTATATGGCTACACCTTC
CDR3: CASSLADRLYGYTF
V: TRBV5-4
size: .
J: TRBJ1-2
D: .

DNA: TGTGCCTGGAGTGTTTACAGGAGCTCTGGAAACACCATATATTTT
CDR3: CAWSVYRSSGNTIYF
V: TRBV30
size: .
J: TRBJ1-3
D: .

DNA: TGCGCCAGCAGCTTGGTCCTTACAGGGAGCGATGGCTACACCTTC
CDR3: CASSLVLTGSDGYTF
V: TRBV5-1
size: once
J: TRBJ1-2
D: .

DNA: TGTGCCAGCAGCGGAGGACTAGTCCCGAACAATGAGCAGTTCTTC
CDR3: CASSGGLVPNNEQFF
V: TRBV11-3
size: .
J: TRBJ2-1
D: TRBD2

DNA: TGTGCCAGCAGCTCACGACAGGGGTTCTACGAGCAGTACTTC
CDR3: CASSSRQGFYEQYF
V: TRBV11-2
size: .
J: TRBJ2-7
D: TRBD1

DNA: TGTGCCAGCAGCGGTGGGGTGGCTAGCGGGAGAAATTCAGGTTCCTACGAGCAGTACTTC
CDR3: CASSGGVASGRNSGSYEQYF
V: TRBV9
size: once
J: TRBJ2-7
D: TRBD2

DNA: TGTGCCAGCAGGGCGGGAGGGTCCCCGGAGCAGTACTTC
CDR3: CASRAGGSPEQYF
V: TRBV11-2
size: .
J: TRBJ2-7
D: TRBD2

DNA: TGCGCCAGCAGTGAGTCTACAGGGCGTGAGTGCAATCAGCCCCAGCATTTT
CDR3: CASSESTGRECNQPQHF
V: TRBV10-1
size: .
J: TRBJ1-5
D: .

DNA: TGTGCCAGCAGTCGAGGGGGCTTGGGTTCACCCCTCCACTTT
CDR3: CASSRGGLGSPLHF
V: TRBV6-4
size: .
J: TRBJ1-6
D: TRBD1

DNA: TGTGCCAGCAGCGCGGGGGGGAGGATTGAAAACATTCAGTACTTC
CDR3: CASSAGGRIENIQYF
V: TRBV7-2
size: .
J: TRBJ2-4
D: TRBD2

DNA: TGCGCCAGCAGCTTGGCCATGACAGGGGCTTTTAGTAGCAAGGACACTGAAGCTTTCTTT
CDR3: CASSLAMTGAFSSKDTEAFF
V: TRBV5-1
size: once
J: TRBJ1-1
D: TRBD1

DNA: TGTGCCAGCAGCTTGGAATTCGGTGATGAGCAGTTCTTC
CDR3: CASSLEFGDEQFF
V: TRBV5-4
size: .
J: TRBJ2-1
D: .

DNA: TGTGCCAGCTCACTCCCGGGGGTGCGGCAAGAGACCCAGTACTTC
CDR3: CASSLPGVRQETQYF
V: TRBV18
size: .
J: TRBJ2-5
D: .

DNA: TGTGCCAGCAGGGAGACACAGGGGCACAATGAGCAGTTCTTC
CDR3: CASRETQGHNEQFF
V: TRBV6-5
size: .
J: TRBJ2-1
D: TRBD1

DNA: TGTGCCAGCAGCTTAACTGGCAGGTACGAGCAGTACTTC
CDR3: CASSLTGRYEQYF
V: TRBV7-3
size: .
J: TRBJ2-7
D: .

DNA: TGTGCCTGGACTACGGGGCGGGAGTTTCTCTATGAGCAGTTCTTC
CDR3: CAWTTGREFLYEQFF
V: TRBV30
size: once
J: TRBJ2-1
D: TRBD2

DNA: TGTGCCAGTAGTAGTACAGGGATCGAAGCTTTCTTT
CDR3: CASSSTGIEAFF
V: TRBV19
size: .
J: TRBJ1-1
D: .